One sample yielded the 9 T cell receptor beta chains listed below, sequenced in a study of CD8 T cells in Susac syndrome. A quantity of about 0.5 to 1 ug RNA underwent reverse transcription using random hexamers. MiXCR was run by TCRdb on the immunoSEQ multiplex PCR reads, yielding one entry per CDR3 protein. The data show around 280,000 distinct CDR3 sequences, with about 88% seen just once and 0.11% held by the top ten. Sequenced: CD8+ T cells from PBMCs. These receptors originate from a human donor with multiple sclerosis.

The rearrangement links TRBV7-6 to TRBJ2-7, with D perhaps matching TRBD1 (6 bases). The CDR3 runs 15 residues. The germline CDR1 and CDR2 sequences are SGHVS and FNYEAQ. The V and J ends lost 2 bases and 5 bases respectively, with 16 bases between them. Here the CDR3 reads CASSLTGGFGHEQYF. CDR3 DNA sequence: TGTGCCAGCAGCTTAACTGGGGGCTTTGGCCACGAGCAGTACTTC.

This chain links TRBV20-1 with TRBJ2-7, with TRBD2 matching 7 bases. The germline gives CDR1 DFQATT, CDR2 SNEGSKA (reference sequence). Trimming took 0 bases from V and 0 from J; bases not matched to a gene: 5. This CDR3 comprises 15 residues. The CDR3 sequence is CSARDPAGTSYEQYF. CDR3 coding DNA: TGCAGTGCTAGAGATCCAGCGGGAACCTCCTACGAGCAGTACTTC.

V usage is TRBV7-3 and J usage is TRBJ2-3; 7 nucleotides agree with TRBD2. Unmatched junction bases numbered 12, after V lost 5 bases and J lost 1 base. The CDR3 sequence is 17 residues long. Germline-derived CDR1 and CDR2 are SGHTA and FQGTGA. The CDR3: CASSPAPGGSGTDTQYF. The DNA of the CDR3 is TGTGCCAGCAGCCCAGCCCCGGGGGGATCCGGCACAGATACGCAGTATTTT.

The chain combines TRBV20-1 with TRBJ2-7, with D unclear. V was shortened by 3 bases and J by 3 bases, with 18 bases between the two germline ends. Germline V gene sequence: CDR1 DFQATT, CDR2 SNEGSKA (reference sequence). CDR3 length: 15 residues. This chain's CDR3 is CSARGIFQRSYEQYF. In DNA form, the CDR3 reads TGCAGTGCTAGGGGGATATTCCAGCGCAGCTACGAGCAGTACTTC.

The rearrangement uses TRBV7-9 and TRBJ2-5; 7 bases are a match to TRBD2. Germline V CDR1 and CDR2: SEHNR, FQNEAQ (reference sequence). With V trimmed by 4 bases and J by 5 bases, 13 bases remained unmatched. CDR3 length equals 16 residues. The CDR3: CASSSRAGEFQETQYF. The CDR3 DNA reads as TGTGCCAGCAGCTCTCGCGCGGGAGAATTCCAGGAGACCCAGTACTTC.

The chain carries TRBV12-3 or TRBV12-4 and TRBJ2-2; no clear D gene. The V and J ends lost 7 bases and 5 bases respectively, with 8 bases between them. The CDR3 contains 12 residues. The CDR3 reads CASTPNTGELFF. The CDR3 nucleotides read TGTGCCAGCACCCCCAATACCGGGGAGCTGTTTTTT.

This clonotype was seen only once. This chain links TRBV9 with TRBJ2-5; the D is unclear. Per germline, CDR1 SGDLS and CDR2 YYNGEE. The CDR3 contains 17 residues. Trimming took off 3 bases at V and 2 bases at J, with 20 bases between the two ends. CDR3 protein: CASSGWGRVTPQETQYF. The CDR3 coding sequence is TGTGCCAGCAGCGGGTGGGGTCGAGTGACACCTCAAGAGACCCAGTACTTC.

The rearrangement joins TRBV2 to TRBJ2-1; maybe TRBD2 (6 bases). V dropped 9 bases and J dropped 0 bases, with 12 bases sitting between them. The germline V gene encodes CDR1 SNHLY and CDR2 FYNNEI. The CDR3 loop spans 14 amino acids. The DNA for the CDR3 is TGTGCCAGTTTAGCGGCTGACTCCTACAATGAGCAGTTCTTC. Protein product: CASLAADSYNEQFF.

The J gene is TRBJ1-5, the V gene TRBV19, with no clear D. Trimming cost V 3 bases and J 5 bases, with 8 bases left between them. The germline gives CDR1 LNHDA, CDR2 SQIVND (reference sequence). CDR3 length equals 13 residues. The CDR3 region is CASSMPRHQPQHF. The CDR3, as DNA: TGTGCCAGTAGTATGCCTCGCCATCAGCCCCAGCATTTT.